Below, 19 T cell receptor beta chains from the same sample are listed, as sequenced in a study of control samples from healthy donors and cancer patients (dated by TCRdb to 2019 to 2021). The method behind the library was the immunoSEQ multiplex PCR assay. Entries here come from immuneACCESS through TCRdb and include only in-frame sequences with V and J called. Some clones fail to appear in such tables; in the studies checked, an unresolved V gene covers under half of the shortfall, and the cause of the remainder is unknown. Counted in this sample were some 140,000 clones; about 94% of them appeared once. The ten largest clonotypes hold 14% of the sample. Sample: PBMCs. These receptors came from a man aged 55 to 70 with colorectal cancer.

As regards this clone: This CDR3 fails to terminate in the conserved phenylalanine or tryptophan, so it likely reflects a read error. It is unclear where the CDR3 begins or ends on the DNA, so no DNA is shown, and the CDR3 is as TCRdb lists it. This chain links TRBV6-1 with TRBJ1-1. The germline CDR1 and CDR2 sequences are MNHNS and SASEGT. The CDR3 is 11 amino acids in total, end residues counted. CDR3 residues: CASSEGPLLWT.

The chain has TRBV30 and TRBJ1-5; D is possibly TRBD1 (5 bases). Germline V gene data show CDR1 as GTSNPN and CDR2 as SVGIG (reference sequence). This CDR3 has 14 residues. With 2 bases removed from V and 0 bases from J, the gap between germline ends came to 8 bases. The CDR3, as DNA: TGTGCCTGGAGTACAGGTAATAGCAATCAGCCCCAGCATTTT. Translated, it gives CAWSTGNSNQPQHF.

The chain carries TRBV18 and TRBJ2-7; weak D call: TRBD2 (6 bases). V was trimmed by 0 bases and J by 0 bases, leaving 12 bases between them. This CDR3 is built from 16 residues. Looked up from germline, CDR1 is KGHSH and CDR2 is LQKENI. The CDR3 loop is CASSPPGGSSSYEQYF. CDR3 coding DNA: TGTGCCAGCTCACCACCGGGGGGTTCGAGCTCCTACGAGCAGTACTTC. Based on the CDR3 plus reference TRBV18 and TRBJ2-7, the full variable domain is NAGVMQNPRHLVRRRGQEARLRCSPMKGHSHVYWYRQLPEEGLKFMVYLQKENIIDESGMPKERFSAEFPKEGPSILRIQQVVRGDSAAYFCASSPPGGSSSYEQYFGPGTRLTVT.

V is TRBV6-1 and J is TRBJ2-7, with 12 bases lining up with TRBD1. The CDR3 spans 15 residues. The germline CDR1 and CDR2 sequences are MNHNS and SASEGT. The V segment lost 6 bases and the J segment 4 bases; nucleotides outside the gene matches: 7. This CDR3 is CASRPGQGAVYEQYF. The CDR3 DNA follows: TGTGCCAGCAGACCGGGACAGGGGGCGGTATACGAGCAGTACTTC.

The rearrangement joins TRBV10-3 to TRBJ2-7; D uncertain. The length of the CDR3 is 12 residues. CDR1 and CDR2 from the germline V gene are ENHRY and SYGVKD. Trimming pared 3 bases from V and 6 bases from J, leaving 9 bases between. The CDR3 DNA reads TGTGCCATCAGTGATACGGTTTCCGAGCAGTACTTC. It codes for CAISDTVSEQYF.

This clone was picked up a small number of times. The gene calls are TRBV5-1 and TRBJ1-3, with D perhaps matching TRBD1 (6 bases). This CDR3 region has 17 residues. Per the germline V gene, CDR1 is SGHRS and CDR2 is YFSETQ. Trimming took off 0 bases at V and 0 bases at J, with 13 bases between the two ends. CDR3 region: CASSLAPRGSSGNTIYF. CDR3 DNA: TGCGCCAGCAGCTTGGCCCCCAGGGGATCCTCTGGAAACACCATATATTTT. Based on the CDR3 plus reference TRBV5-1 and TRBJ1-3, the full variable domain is KAGVTQTPRYLIKTRGQQVTLSCSPISGHRSVSWYQQTPGQGLQFLFEYFSETQRNKGNFPGRFSGRQFSNSRSEMNVSTLELGDSALYLCASSLAPRGSSGNTIYFGEGSWLTVV.

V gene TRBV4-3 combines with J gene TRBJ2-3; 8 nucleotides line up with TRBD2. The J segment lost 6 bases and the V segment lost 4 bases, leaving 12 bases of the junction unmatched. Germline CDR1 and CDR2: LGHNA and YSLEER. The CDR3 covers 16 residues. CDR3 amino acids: CASSPTASGPRDTQYF. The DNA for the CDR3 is TGCGCCAGCAGCCCCACGGCTAGCGGGCCCCGCGATACGCAGTATTTT.

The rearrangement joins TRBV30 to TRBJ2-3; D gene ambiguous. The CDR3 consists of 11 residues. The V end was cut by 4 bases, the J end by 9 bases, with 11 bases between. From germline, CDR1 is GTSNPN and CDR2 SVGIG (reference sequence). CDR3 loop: CAWTPADTQYF. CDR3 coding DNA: TGTGCCTGGACCCCCGCGGACACGCAGTATTTT.

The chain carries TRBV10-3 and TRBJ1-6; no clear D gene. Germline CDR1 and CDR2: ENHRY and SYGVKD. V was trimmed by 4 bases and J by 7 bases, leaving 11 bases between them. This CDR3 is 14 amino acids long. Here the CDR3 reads CAISVGSGNSPLHF. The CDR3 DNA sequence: TGTGCCATCAGTGTTGGGTCGGGGAATTCACCCCTCCACTTT.

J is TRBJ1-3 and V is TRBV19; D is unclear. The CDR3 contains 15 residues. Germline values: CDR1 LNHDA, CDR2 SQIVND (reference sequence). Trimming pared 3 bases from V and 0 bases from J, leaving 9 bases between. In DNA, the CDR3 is TGTGCCAGTAGTATCGACGACCTCTCTGGAAACACCATATATTTT. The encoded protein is CASSIDDLSGNTIYF.

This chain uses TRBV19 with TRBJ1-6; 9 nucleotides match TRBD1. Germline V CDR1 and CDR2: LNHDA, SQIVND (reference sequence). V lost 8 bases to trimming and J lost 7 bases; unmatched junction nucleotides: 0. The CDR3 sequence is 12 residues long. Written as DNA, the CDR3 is TGTGCCAGTGGGACAGGGAATTCACCCCTCCACTTT. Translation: CASGTGNSPLHF.

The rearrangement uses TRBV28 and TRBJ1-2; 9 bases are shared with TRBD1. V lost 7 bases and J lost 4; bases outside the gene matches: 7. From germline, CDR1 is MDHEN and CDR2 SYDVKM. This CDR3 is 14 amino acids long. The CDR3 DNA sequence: TGTGCCAGCACCTCCTTGACAGGGGGCTATGGCTACACCTTC. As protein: CASTSLTGGYGYTF.

This CDR3 reads CASESGQGPNQPQHF. CDR3 DNA sequence: TGTGCCAGCGAGAGCGGACAGGGCCCAAATCAGCCCCAGCATTTT. V gene TRBV2 combines with J gene TRBJ1-5; TRBD1 aligns across 8 bases. The CDR3 runs to 15 residues. V lost 8 bases and J lost 4; bases outside the gene matches: 10. Germline-derived CDR1 and CDR2 are SNHLY and FYNNEI.

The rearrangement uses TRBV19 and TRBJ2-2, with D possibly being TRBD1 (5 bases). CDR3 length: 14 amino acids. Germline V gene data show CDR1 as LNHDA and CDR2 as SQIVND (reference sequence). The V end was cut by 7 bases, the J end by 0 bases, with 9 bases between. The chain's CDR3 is CASIDRPNTGELFF. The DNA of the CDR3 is TGTGCCAGTATAGACAGACCGAACACCGGGGAGCTGTTTTTT.

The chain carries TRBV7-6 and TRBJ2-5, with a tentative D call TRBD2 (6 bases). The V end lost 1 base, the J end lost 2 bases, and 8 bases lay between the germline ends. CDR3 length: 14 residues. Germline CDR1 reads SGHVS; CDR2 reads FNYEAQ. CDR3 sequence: CASSLVAVQETQYF. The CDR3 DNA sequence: TGTGCCAGCAGCTTAGTAGCGGTACAAGAGACCCAGTACTTC.

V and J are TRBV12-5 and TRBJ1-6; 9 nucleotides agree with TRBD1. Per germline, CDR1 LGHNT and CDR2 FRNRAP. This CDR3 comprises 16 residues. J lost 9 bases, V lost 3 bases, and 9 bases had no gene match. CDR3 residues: CASGLRQQGAVSPLHF. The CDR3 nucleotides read TGTGCTAGTGGTTTAAGGCAACAGGGGGCGGTTTCACCCCTCCACTTT.

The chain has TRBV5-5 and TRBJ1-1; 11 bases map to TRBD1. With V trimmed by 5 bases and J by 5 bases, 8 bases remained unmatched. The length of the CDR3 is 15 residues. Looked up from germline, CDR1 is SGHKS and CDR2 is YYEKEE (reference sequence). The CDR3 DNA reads TGTGCCAGCAGACTTGGACAGGGGGCGATTACTGAAGCTTTCTTT. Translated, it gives CASRLGQGAITEAFF.

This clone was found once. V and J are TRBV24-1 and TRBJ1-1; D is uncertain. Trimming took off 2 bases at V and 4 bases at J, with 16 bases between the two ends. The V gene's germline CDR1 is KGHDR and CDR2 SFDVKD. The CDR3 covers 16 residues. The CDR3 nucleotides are TGTGCCACCAGTGATTCGTCCGGGAGCCTGAGCACTGAAGCTTTCTTT. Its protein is CATSDSSGSLSTEAFF.

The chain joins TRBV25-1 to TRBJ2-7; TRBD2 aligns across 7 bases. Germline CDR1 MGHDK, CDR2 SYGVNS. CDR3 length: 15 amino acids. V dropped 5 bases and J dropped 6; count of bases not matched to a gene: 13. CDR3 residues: CASSPPGGHRSEQYF. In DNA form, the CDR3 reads TGTGCCAGCAGTCCACCGGGAGGCCACCGATCCGAGCAGTACTTC.